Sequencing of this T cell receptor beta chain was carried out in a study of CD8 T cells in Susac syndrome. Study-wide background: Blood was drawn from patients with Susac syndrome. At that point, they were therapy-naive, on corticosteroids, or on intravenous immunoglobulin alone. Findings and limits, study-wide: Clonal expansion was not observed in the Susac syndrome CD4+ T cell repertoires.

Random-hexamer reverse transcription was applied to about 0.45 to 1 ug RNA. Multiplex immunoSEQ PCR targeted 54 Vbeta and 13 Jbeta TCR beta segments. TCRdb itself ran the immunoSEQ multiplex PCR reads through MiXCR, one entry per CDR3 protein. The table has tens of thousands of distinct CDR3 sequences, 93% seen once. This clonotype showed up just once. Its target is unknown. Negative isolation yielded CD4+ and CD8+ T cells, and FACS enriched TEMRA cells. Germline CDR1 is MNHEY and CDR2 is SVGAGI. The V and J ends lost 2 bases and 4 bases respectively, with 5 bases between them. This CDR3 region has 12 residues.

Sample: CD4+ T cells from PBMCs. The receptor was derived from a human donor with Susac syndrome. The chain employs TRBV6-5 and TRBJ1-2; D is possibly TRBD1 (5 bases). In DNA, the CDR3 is TGTGCCAGCAGTTACGACAGCTATGGCTACACCTTC. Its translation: CASSYDSYGYTF.